Presented here are 28 T cell receptor beta chains from one specimen sequenced in a study of a mutant IDH1 vaccine in newly diagnosed glioma. The method was immunoSEQ multiplex PCR; TCRdb's version includes in-frame clones alone and lacks a portion of them. The table lists 40,000 to 55,000 clones, around 90% of them singletons. Time point in this sample: week 11, during vaccination. Every single dose of the vaccine, 300 ug of mutant IDH1 20-mer peptide, came with topical imiquimod. No antigen has been identified for these receptors. The starting material was PBMCs, obtained from a glioma patient whose treatment included an IDH1 peptide vaccine. These receptor sequences come from a man aged 45-65 years with glioma.

The chain has TRBV2 and TRBJ2-1; 7 bases are a match to TRBD2. V dropped 3 bases and J dropped 3; count of bases not matched to a gene: 5. Germline V lookup: CDR1 SNHLY, CDR2 FYNNEI. This CDR3 has 15 residues. The CDR3 sequence is CASSDRLADYNEQFF. CDR3 coding DNA: TGTGCCAGCAGTGATCGCCTAGCGGACTACAATGAGCAGTTCTTC.

This clone was recorded once. The V gene is TRBV6-1, the J gene TRBJ1-2; D is unresolved. Trimming shortened V by 4 bases and J by 0 bases, and 12 bases separated the two germline ends. This CDR3 is built from 15 residues. Germline lookup yields CDR1 MNHNS and CDR2 SASEGT. In DNA, the CDR3 is TGTGCCAGCAGTGGCGCAGGAACAACTAACTATGGCTACACCTTC. Translation gives CASSGAGTTNYGYTF.

J is TRBJ1-2 and V is TRBV9; D is ambiguous. V dropped 0 bases and J dropped 3 bases, with 6 bases sitting between them. CDR1 is SGDLS, CDR2 YYNGEE, per germline. The CDR3 runs 13 residues. The CDR3 DNA is TGTGCCAGCAGCGTAGTGGCGGACTATGGCTACACCTTC. Amino acid sequence: CASSVVADYGYTF.

The CDR3 region is CASSPQGVTQGYGYTF. CDR3 coding DNA: TGTGCCAGCAGCCCCCAGGGGGTAACCCAGGGATATGGCTACACCTTC. V and J are TRBV9 and TRBJ1-2; TRBD1 aligns across 7 bases. This CDR3 spans 16 amino acids. Germline trimming cut 4 bases from V and 5 bases from J; bases unmatched to any gene: 14. CDR1 and CDR2 (germline): SGDLS, YYNGEE.

This clone has a single count. V usage is TRBV25-1 and J usage is TRBJ1-2; D is uncertain. Germline values: CDR1 MGHDK, CDR2 SYGVNS. V was pared by 3 bases and J by 8 bases, with 7 bases between. The CDR3 contains 11 residues. The CDR3 nucleotides are TGTGCCAGCAGTGATTGGGGAGGCTACACCTTC. It is translated as CASSDWGGYTF.

The chain carries TRBV27 and TRBJ2-3; TRBD1 or TRBD2 may be the D gene (6 bases each). The length of the CDR3 is 15 residues. V lost 4 bases and J lost 1, with 12 bases in between. Germline CDR1 reads MNHEY; CDR2 reads SMNVEV (reference sequence). The chain's CDR3 is CASSSGALGTDTQYF. CDR3 coding DNA: TGTGCCAGCAGTTCGGGGGCACTGGGCACAGATACGCAGTATTTT.

The chain recombines TRBV15 with TRBJ2-5; D is unclear. V lost 1 base and J 9 bases, leaving 9 bases between the germline ends. CDR1 is LNHNV, CDR2 YYDKDF, per germline (reference sequence). The CDR3 contains 12 residues. In nucleotides, the CDR3 is TGTGCCACCAGCAGAGGGTCTATCCCCCAGTACTTC. It is translated as CATSRGSIPQYF.

The V call is TRBV5-6, the J call TRBJ2-7; tentatively, D is TRBD1 (5 bases). The germline V and J ends were trimmed by 4 bases and 2 bases, with 10 bases remaining between them. The CDR3 is 13 amino acids. Per germline, CDR1 SGHDT and CDR2 YYEEEE. The CDR3 DNA reads as TGTGCCAGCAGCCCGACAGTCCCCTACGAGCAGTACTTC. Its protein is CASSPTVPYEQYF.

This clone was seen a single time. CDR3 loop: CASSEERGARYGYTF. CDR3 DNA: TGTGCCAGCAGTGAAGAGCGGGGGGCGCGTTATGGCTACACCTTC. This chain links TRBV2 with TRBJ1-2; tentatively, D is TRBD1 (6 bases). This CDR3 region has 15 residues. Germline V gene lookup returns CDR1 SNHLY and CDR2 FYNNEI. V was cut by 1 base and J by 5 bases, with 14 bases left in between.

The chain combines TRBV19 with TRBJ2-7; D might be TRBD2 (6 bases). The germline V gene encodes CDR1 LNHDA and CDR2 SQIVND (reference sequence). Trimming removed 1 base at V and 3 bases at J, with 19 bases between. This CDR3 has 17 residues. The CDR3 is CASSIALGLGTLYEQYF. The CDR3 bases are TGTGCCAGTAGTATAGCCTTGGGACTTGGGACCCTCTACGAGCAGTACTTC.

The rearrangement joins TRBV11-3 to TRBJ2-7, with D perhaps matching TRBD1 (6 bases). The germline gives CDR1 SGHNT, CDR2 YENEEA. V was trimmed by 0 bases and J by 5 bases, leaving 8 bases between them. This CDR3 contains 13 residues. This CDR3 reads CASSLDRGDEQYF. The DNA of the CDR3 is TGTGCCAGCAGCTTAGACAGGGGAGACGAGCAGTACTTC.

This rearrangement joins TRBV7-9 to TRBJ2-7, with D possibly TRBD2 on 5 matching bases. Per the germline V gene, CDR1 is SEHNR and CDR2 is FQNEAQ (reference sequence). There are 12 residues in the CDR3. Trimming shortened V by 5 bases and J by 2 bases, and 7 bases separated the two germline ends. The CDR3 sequence: CASSRGPYEQYF. Here the CDR3 DNA reads TGTGCCAGCAGCCGAGGGCCCTACGAGCAGTACTTC.

This chain connects TRBV6-1 to TRBJ1-5, with D possibly TRBD1 on 5 matching bases. CDR1 and CDR2 (germline): MNHNS, SASEGT. CDR3 length equals 15 residues. The V end was cut by 1 base, the J end by 2 bases, with 9 bases between. The CDR3, as DNA: TGTGCCAGCAGTGAAGGACCGGGGGGCAATCAGCCCCAGCATTTT. Protein sequence: CASSEGPGGNQPQHF.

J is TRBJ2-2 and V is TRBV5-1, with a weak D call TRBD1 (6 bases). Trimming removed 0 bases from V and 3 bases from J, with 18 bases in between. The CDR3 covers 18 residues. CDR1 and CDR2 (germline): SGHRS, YFSETQ. Here the CDR3 DNA reads TGCGCCAGCAGCTTGGCCCCACAGGGCCCGTTGGACACCGGGGAGCTGTTTTTT. Protein sequence: CASSLAPQGPLDTGELFF.

This chain connects TRBV10-1 to TRBJ2-7, with D possibly being TRBD1 (6 bases). Germline loops: CDR1 WNHNN, CDR2 SYGVQD (reference sequence). The CDR3 consists of 13 residues. V was shortened by 2 bases and J by 3 bases, with 8 bases between the two germline ends. The CDR3 reads CASSEGRGYEQYF. CDR3 DNA sequence: TGCGCCAGCAGTGAGGGCAGGGGCTACGAGCAGTACTTC.

This chain connects TRBV2 to TRBJ2-1; possibly TRBD1 for D (5 bases). The CDR3 contains 15 residues. Germline V gives CDR1 SNHLY, CDR2 FYNNEI. Trimming stripped 7 bases from V and 7 bases from J, with 20 bases between. DNA of the CDR3: TGTGCCAGCACCTCAGGGCACCCGGCCCCGAATGAGCAGTTCTTC. Amino acid sequence: CASTSGHPAPNEQFF. Full variable domain (missing parts from reference TRBV2 and TRBJ2-1): EPEVTQTPSHQVTQMGQEVILRCVPISNHLYFYWYRQILGQKVEFLVSFYNNEISEKSEIFDDQFSVERPDGSNFTLKIRSTKLEDSAMYFCASTSGHPAPNEQFFGPGTRLTVL.

The chain links TRBV10-2 to TRBJ2-2; D remains unclear. Germline CDR1 is WSHSY and CDR2 is SAAADI. The ends were cut back, 5 bases at V and 5 bases at J, with 9 bases in the middle. The CDR3 runs 13 residues. The CDR3 spells CASSQGRTGELFF. CDR3 nucleotide sequence: TGCGCCAGCAGTCAAGGACGGACCGGGGAGCTGTTTTTT.

The V and J genes are TRBV7-2 and TRBJ1-4, with D unresolved. Trimming cost V 5 bases and J 8 bases, with 18 bases left between them. Germline V gene sequence: CDR1 SGHTA, CDR2 FQGNSA. The CDR3 sequence is 15 residues long. The CDR3 sequence is CASSPWFGIGEKLFF. CDR3 nucleotide sequence: TGTGCCAGCAGCCCTTGGTTCGGAATTGGGGAAAAACTGTTTTTT.

This clone was seen a single time. The J gene is TRBJ1-1, the V gene TRBV5-4, with 12 nucleotides matching TRBD1. This CDR3 spans 16 amino acids. V lost 5 bases to trimming and J lost 4 bases; unmatched junction nucleotides: 9. Germline lookup yields CDR1 SGHNT and CDR2 YYREEE (reference sequence). The chain's CDR3 is CASRPGTGGWSTEAFF. Written as DNA, the CDR3 is TGTGCCAGCAGGCCCGGGACAGGGGGCTGGAGCACTGAAGCTTTCTTT.

This clone came up once. This sequence joins TRBV28 and TRBJ2-3; 9 nucleotides align to TRBD1. The CDR3 runs 14 residues. With 7 bases clipped from V and 7 bases from J, the junction kept 9 bases outside the gene matches. Germline-derived CDR1 and CDR2 are MDHEN and SYDVKM. The chain's CDR3 is CASIPQGAGNTQYF. The CDR3 DNA sequence: TGTGCCAGCATCCCACAGGGGGCTGGGAATACGCAGTATTTT.

This clone was counted only a few times. The V call is TRBV10-2, the J call TRBJ2-7; D possibly corresponds to TRBD2 (5 bases). Germline CDR1 WSHSY, CDR2 SAAADI. Deletions cut 2 bases from V and 5 bases from J, with 10 bases between. The CDR3 length is 13 residues. CDR3 region: CASSESSAHEQYF. The CDR3 DNA reads TGCGCCAGCAGTGAGAGTAGCGCCCACGAGCAGTACTTC.

The chain combines TRBV28 with TRBJ1-2; D remains ambiguous. Per the germline V gene, CDR1 is MDHEN and CDR2 is SYDVKM. V was clipped by 7 bases and J by 3 bases, with 12 bases between them. The CDR3 loop spans 13 amino acids. CDR3 coding DNA: TGTGCCAGCACCGCGGCGCAGGACTATGGCTACACCTTC. Amino acid sequence: CASTAAQDYGYTF.

This chain joins TRBV6-5 and TRBJ2-7; 10 bases fit TRBD2. This CDR3 is 15 amino acids long. Germline CDR1 is MNHEY and CDR2 is SVGAGI. The trim removed 5 bases at V and 3 bases at J, leaving 7 bases unmatched. The CDR3 spells CASSTSSGGFYEQYF. The CDR3 DNA is TGTGCCAGCAGTACATCTAGCGGGGGATTCTACGAGCAGTACTTC.

The chain links TRBV19 to TRBJ1-5, with D possibly matching TRBD1 (6 bases). Germline V gene sequence: CDR1 LNHDA, CDR2 SQIVND (reference sequence). The CDR3 consists of 15 residues. V was pared by 5 bases and J by 0 bases, with 11 bases between. CDR3 residues: CASSRTVNSNQPQHF. The CDR3, as DNA: TGTGCCAGTAGTCGGACAGTGAATAGCAATCAGCCCCAGCATTTT.

The chain uses TRBV5-1 and TRBJ1-1, with D uncertain. V dropped 7 bases and J dropped 5 bases, with 9 bases sitting between them. Per the germline V gene, CDR1 is SGHRS and CDR2 is YFSETQ. There are 11 residues in the CDR3. The CDR3 region has the DNA TGCGCCAGCCTTGGTGGGACTGAAGCTTTCTTT. Translated: CASLGGTEAFF.

This rearrangement joins TRBV30 to TRBJ2-5; D is ambiguous. Matching the DNA end better, TRBJ2-7 makes the J call doubtful. Germline-derived CDR1 and CDR2 are GTSNPN and SVGIG (reference sequence). This CDR3 contains 12 residues. CDR3: CAWSPAPYEQYF. CDR3 in DNA: TGTGCCTGGAGTCCGGCCCCCTACGAGCAGTACTTC.

This sequence joins TRBV5-5 and TRBJ1-5, with D uncertain. Trimming left V 0 bases short and J 4 bases short, with 5 bases between. CDR1 is SGHKS, CDR2 YYEKEE, per germline (reference sequence). This CDR3 is 13 amino acids long. This CDR3 is CASSLGVNQPQHF. The CDR3 DNA reads TGTGCCAGCAGCTTGGGGGTAAATCAGCCCCAGCATTTT.

V and J are TRBV12-5 and TRBJ1-1; no clear D gene. V shed 5 bases and J shed 4 bases, with 11 bases lying between them. CDR1 and CDR2 (germline): LGHNT, FRNRAP. This CDR3 region has 13 residues. The CDR3 nucleotides are TGTGCTAGTGGTCTTGGCGGGAGCACTGAAGCTTTCTTT. Protein: CASGLGGSTEAFF.